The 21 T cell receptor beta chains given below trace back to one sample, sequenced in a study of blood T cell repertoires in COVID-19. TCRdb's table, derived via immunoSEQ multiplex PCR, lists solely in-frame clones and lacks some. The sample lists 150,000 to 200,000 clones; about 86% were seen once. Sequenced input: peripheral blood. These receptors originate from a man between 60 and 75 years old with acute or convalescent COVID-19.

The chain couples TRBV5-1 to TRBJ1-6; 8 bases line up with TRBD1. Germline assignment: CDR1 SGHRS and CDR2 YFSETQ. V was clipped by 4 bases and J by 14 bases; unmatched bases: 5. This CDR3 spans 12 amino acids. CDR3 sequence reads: CASSIQGETLHF. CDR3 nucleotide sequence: TGCGCCAGCAGCATACAGGGGGAAACCCTCCACTTT. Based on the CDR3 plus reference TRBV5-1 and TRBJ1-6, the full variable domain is KAGVTQTPRYLIKTRGQQVTLSCSPISGHRSVSWYQQTPGQGLQFLFEYFSETQRNKGNFPGRFSGRQFSNSRSEMNVSTLELGDSALYLCASSIQGETLHFGNGTRLTVT.

In DNA form, the CDR3 reads TGTGCCAGCAGTCGACAGTTGAACACTGAAGCTTTCTTT. Protein product: CASSRQLNTEAFF. The V gene is TRBV6-4, the J gene TRBJ1-1; the D gene is possibly TRBD1 (5 bases). Germline V gives CDR1 MRHNA, CDR2 SNTAGT. This CDR3 comprises 13 residues. The V gene lost 5 bases and the J gene lost 0 bases, with 7 bases spanning the gap.

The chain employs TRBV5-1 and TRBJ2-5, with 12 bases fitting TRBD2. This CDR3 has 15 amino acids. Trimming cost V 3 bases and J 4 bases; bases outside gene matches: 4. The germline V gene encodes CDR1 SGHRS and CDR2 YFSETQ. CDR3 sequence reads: CASSSTSGSRETQYF. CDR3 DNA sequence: TGCGCCAGCAGCTCGACTAGCGGGAGCAGAGAGACCCAGTACTTC.

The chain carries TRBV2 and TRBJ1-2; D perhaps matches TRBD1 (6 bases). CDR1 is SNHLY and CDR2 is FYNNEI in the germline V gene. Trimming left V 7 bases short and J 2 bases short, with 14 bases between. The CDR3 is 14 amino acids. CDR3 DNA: TGTGCCAGCATAGACAGGACAATCAACTATGGCTACACCTTC. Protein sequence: CASIDRTINYGYTF.

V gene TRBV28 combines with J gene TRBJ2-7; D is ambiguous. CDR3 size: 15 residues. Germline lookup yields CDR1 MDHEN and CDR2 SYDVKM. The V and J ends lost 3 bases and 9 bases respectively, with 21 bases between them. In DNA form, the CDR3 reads TGTGCCAGCAGTTTTACTGACGGAATTCCTACGGGGCAGTACTTC. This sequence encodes CASSFTDGIPTGQYF.

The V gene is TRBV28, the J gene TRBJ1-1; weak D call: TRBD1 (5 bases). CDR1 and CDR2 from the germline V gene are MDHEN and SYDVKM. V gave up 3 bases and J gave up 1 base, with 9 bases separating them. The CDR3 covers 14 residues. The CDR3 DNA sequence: TGTGCCAGCAGTTTGGGGGGTGGGAACACTGAAGCTTTCTTT. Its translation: CASSLGGGNTEAFF.

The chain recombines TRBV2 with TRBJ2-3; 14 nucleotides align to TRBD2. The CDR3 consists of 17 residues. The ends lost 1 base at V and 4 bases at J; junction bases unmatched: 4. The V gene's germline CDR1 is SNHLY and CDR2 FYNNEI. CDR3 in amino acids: CASSEGLAGGLADTQYF. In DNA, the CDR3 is TGTGCCAGCAGTGAAGGACTAGCGGGAGGGCTGGCAGATACGCAGTATTTT.

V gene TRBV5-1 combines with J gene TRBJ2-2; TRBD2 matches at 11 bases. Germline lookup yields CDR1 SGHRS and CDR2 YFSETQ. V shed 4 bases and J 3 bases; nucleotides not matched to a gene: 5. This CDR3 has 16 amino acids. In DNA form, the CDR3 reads TGCGCCAGCAGCAAGACTAGCGGGGAATACACCGGGGAGCTGTTTTTT. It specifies CASSKTSGEYTGELFF.

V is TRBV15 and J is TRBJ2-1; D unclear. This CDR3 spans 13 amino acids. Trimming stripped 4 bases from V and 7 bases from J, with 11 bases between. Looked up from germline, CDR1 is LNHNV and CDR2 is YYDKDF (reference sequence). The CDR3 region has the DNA TGTGCCACCAGCACCTGGCCGGGTAATGAGCAGTTCTTC. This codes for CATSTWPGNEQFF.

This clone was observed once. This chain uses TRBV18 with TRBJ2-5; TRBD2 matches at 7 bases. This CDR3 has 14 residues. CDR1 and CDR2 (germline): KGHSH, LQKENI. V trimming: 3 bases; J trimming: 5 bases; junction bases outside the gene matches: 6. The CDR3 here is CASSPWTSLETQYF. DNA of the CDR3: TGTGCCAGCTCACCCTGGACTAGTTTGGAGACCCAGTACTTC.

CDR3 sequence: CASSLGRRASNEKLFF. The CDR3 DNA reads as TGCGCCAGCAGCTTGGGACGGAGGGCGTCTAATGAAAAACTGTTTTTT. The V gene is TRBV5-1, the J gene TRBJ1-4; D remains unclear. In germline, CDR1 is SGHRS, CDR2 YFSETQ. The CDR3 consists of 16 residues. The V gene lost 0 bases and the J gene lost 3 bases, with 12 bases spanning the gap.

Here the CDR3 reads CASAGPTGETQYF. For the CDR3, the DNA is TGTGCCAGCGCTGGGCCCACCGGCGAGACCCAGTACTTC. The J gene is TRBJ2-5, the V gene TRBV28; D is ambiguous. The V end was cut by 8 bases, the J end by 5 bases, with 15 bases between. The CDR3 has 13 amino acids. Germline V gene lookup returns CDR1 MDHEN and CDR2 SYDVKM.

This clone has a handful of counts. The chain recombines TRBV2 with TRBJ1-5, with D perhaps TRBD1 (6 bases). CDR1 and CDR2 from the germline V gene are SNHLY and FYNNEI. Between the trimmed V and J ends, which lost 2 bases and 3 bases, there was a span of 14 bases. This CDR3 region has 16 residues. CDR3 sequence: CASSESPYRDNQPQHF. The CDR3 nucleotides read TGTGCCAGCAGTGAATCCCCATACAGGGACAATCAGCCCCAGCATTTT.

CDR3 region: CASSFPTGINYNEQFF. For the CDR3, the DNA is TGTGCCAGCAGTTTTCCTACAGGGATCAACTACAATGAGCAGTTCTTC. J is TRBJ2-1 and V is TRBV27, with D possibly matching TRBD1 (6 bases). Trimming removed 3 bases at V and 3 bases at J, with 15 bases between. The CDR3 runs 16 residues. Germline CDR1 is MNHEY and CDR2 is SMNVEV (reference sequence).

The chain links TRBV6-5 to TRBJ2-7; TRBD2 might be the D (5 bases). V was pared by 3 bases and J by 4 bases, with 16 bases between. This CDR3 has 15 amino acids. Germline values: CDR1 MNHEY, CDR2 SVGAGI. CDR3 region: CASSYYGTGSYEQYF. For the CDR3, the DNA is TGTGCCAGCAGTTATTATGGCACGGGATCTTACGAGCAGTACTTC.

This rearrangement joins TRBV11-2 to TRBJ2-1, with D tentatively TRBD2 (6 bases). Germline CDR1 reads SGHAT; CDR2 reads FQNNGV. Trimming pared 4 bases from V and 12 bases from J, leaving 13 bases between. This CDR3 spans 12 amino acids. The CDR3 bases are TGTGCCAGCAGCTCCCAGGGAGGTAGGCAGTTCTTC. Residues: CASSSQGGRQFF.

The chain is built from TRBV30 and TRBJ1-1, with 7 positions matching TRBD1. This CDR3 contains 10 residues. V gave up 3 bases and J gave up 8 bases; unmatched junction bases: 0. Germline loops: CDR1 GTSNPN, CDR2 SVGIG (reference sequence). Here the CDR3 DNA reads TGTGCCTGGAGGACAGGGGAAGCTTTCTTT. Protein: CAWRTGEAFF.

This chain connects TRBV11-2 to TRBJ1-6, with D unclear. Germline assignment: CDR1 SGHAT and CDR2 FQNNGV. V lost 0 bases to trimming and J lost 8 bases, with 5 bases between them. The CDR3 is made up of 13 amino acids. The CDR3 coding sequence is TGTGCCAGCAGCTTAGATCGGGATTCACCCCTCCACTTT. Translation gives CASSLDRDSPLHF.

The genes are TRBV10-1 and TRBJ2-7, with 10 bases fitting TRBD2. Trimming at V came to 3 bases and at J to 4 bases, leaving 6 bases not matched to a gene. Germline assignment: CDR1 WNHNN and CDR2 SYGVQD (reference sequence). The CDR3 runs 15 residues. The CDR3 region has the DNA TGCGCCAGCAGTGAAAATAGCGGGAGGAAATACGAGCAGTACTTC. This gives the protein CASSENSGRKYEQYF.

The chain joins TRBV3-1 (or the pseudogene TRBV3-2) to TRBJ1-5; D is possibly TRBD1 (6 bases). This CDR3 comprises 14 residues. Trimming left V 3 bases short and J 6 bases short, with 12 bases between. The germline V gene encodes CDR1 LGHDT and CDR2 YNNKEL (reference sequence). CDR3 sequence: CASSHHREGQPQHF. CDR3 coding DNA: TGTGCCAGCAGCCATCACAGGGAAGGTCAGCCCCAGCATTTT.

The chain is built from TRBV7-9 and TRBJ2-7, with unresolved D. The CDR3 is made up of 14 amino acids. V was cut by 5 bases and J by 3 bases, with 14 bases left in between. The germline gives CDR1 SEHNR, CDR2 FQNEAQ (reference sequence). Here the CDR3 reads CASSPAVEIYEQYF. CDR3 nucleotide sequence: TGTGCCAGCAGCCCTGCGGTGGAAATCTACGAGCAGTACTTC. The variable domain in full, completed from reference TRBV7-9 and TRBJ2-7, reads DTGVSQNPRHKITKRGQNVTFRCDPISEHNRLYWYRQTLGQGPEFLTYFQNEAQLEKSRLLSDRFSAERPKGSFSTLEIQRTEQGDSAMYLCASSPAVEIYEQYFGPGTRLTVT.